This T cell receptor beta chain was sequenced for a study of T-cell reconstitution after alpha-beta-depleted transplantation in children. Points from the study as a whole: The high TCRbeta diversity at day 60 in some patients came from surviving recipient T cells and thymic progenitors. It was newly produced T cells that mostly accounted for T-cell counts and diversity one year after transplant. As was reported, about two months after transplant, alpha-beta T cells came from several hundred expanded graft clones.

This clonotype came up many times. What it binds is not known. Construction of the TCRbeta library involved unique molecular identifiers. TCRdb fed the PCR reads into MiXCR, producing one record per CDR3 protein. The table includes about 160,000 distinct CDR3 sequences, 11% detected once. V lost 6 bases and J lost 8, with 16 bases in between. This CDR3 region has 12 residues. The V gene's germline CDR1 is DFQATT and CDR2 SNEGSKA (reference sequence). The genes are TRBV20-1 and TRBJ1-1; a possible D gene is TRBD1 (5 bases). The input for sequencing was PBMCs, taken before TCRalphabeta/CD19-depleted stem cell transplant. This receptor was obtained from a boy aged 2 to 9 with acute myeloid leukemia, due to receive a stem cell transplant. CDR3 bases: TGCAGTGCCAGGGAGAGCGATCTCGAAGCTTTCTTT. Translated, it gives CSARESDLEAFF.